The clone carrying this T cell receptor (beta chain) was found a few times. Its specificity is not known. This entry belongs to a study of vaccination and CD4 T cells after COVID-19. Documented treatment: approximately 11-day PBMC culture with coronavirus spike peptide pools or control peptides (ViraFEST assay). The CDR3 extends over 13 amino acids. An Oncomine TCR Beta short-read assay was used to sequence the DNA from cultured CD4+ T cells. It was cultured CD4+ T cells from which genomic DNA was extracted. TCRdb re-derived calls from the PCR reads in MiXCR, one entry per CDR3 protein. The sample includes 15,000 to 20,000 distinct CDR3 sequences, approximately 45% seen only once; the top ten take more than 4%.

The chain is built from TRBV12-2 and TRBJ2-1; the D call of TRBD1 is as the table states it, not checked on the DNA. TRBV12-2 is a pseudogene segment. Here the sequenced sample was CD4+ T cells from blood, cultured in vitro, taken before SARS-CoV-2 vaccination. The origin of this receptor is a human donor who had recovered from COVID-19. This chain's CDR3 is CASRLQGENEQFF. CDR3 coding DNA: TGTGCAAGTCGCCTCCAGGGGGAAAATGAGCAGTTCTTC.